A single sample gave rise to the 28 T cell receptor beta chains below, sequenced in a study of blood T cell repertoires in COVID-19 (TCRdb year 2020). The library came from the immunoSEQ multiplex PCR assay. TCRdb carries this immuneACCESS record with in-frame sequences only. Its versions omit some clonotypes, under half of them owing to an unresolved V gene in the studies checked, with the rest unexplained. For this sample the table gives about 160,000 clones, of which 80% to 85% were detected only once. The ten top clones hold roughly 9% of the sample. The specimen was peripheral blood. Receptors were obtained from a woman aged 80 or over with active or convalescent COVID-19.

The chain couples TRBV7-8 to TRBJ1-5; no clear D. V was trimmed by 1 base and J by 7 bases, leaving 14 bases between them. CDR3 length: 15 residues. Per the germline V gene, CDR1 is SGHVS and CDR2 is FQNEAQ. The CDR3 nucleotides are TGTGCCAGCAGCTTAGAGAGGACTACTAGACAGCCCCAGCATTTT. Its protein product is CASSLERTTRQPQHF.

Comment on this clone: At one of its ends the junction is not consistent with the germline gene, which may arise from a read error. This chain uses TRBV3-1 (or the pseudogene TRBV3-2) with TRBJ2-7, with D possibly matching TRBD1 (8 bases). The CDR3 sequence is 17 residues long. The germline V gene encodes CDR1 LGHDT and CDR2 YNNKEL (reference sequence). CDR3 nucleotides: TGTGCCACCAGCCGGCTGACAGGGGACTATAAGCCCTACGAGCAGTACTTC. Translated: CATSRLTGDYKPYEQYF.

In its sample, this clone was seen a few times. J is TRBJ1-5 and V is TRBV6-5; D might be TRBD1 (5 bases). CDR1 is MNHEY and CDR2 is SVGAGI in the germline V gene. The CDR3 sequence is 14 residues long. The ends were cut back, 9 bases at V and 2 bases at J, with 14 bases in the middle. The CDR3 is CASRAGMGNQPQHF. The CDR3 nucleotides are TGTGCCAGTCGCGCAGGGATGGGCAATCAGCCCCAGCATTTT.

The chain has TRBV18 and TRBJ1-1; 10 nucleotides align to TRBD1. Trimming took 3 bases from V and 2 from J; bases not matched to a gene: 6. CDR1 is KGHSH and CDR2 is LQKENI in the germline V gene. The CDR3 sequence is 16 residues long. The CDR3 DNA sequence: TGTGCCAGCTCACCTGGGACAGGGGTGTTCAACACTGAAGCTTTCTTT. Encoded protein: CASSPGTGVFNTEAFF. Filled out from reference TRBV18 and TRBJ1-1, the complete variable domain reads NAGVMQNPRHLVRRRGQEARLRCSPMKGHSHVYWYRQLPEEGLKFMVYLQKENIIDESGMPKERFSAEFPKEGPSILRIQQVVRGDSAAYFCASSPGTGVFNTEAFFGQGTRLTVV.

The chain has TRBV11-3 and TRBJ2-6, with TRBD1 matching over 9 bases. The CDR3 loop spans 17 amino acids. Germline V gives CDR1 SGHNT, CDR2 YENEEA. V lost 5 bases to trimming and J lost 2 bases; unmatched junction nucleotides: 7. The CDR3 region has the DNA TGTGCCAGCAGCCCCGGGACAGGGAATCCTGGGGCCAACGTCCTGACTTTC. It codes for CASSPGTGNPGANVLTF.

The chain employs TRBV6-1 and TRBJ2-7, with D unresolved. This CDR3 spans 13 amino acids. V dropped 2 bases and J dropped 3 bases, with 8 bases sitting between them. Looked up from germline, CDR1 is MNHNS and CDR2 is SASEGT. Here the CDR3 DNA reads TGTGCCAGCAGTGAATGGGCCGGCTACGAGCAGTACTTC. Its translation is CASSEWAGYEQYF.

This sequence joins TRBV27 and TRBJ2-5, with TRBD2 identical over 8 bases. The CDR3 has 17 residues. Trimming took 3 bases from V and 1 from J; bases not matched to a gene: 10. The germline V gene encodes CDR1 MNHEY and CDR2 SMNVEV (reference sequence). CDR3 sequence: CASSFRKRGLFQETQYF. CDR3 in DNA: TGTGCCAGCAGTTTTAGGAAGCGGGGGTTGTTCCAAGAGACCCAGTACTTC.

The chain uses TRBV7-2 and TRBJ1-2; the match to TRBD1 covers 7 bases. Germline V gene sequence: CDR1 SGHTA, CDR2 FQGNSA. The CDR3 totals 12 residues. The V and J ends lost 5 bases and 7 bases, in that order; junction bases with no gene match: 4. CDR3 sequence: CASSMTGFGYTF. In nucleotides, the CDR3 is TGTGCCAGCAGCATGACAGGGTTTGGCTACACCTTC.

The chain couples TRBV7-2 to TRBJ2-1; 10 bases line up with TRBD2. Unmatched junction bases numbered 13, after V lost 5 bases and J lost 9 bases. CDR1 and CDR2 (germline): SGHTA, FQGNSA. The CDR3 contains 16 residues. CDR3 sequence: CASSPRVAGGRFEQFF. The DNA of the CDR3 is TGTGCCAGCAGCCCTAGGGTAGCGGGGGGCCGGTTTGAGCAGTTCTTC.

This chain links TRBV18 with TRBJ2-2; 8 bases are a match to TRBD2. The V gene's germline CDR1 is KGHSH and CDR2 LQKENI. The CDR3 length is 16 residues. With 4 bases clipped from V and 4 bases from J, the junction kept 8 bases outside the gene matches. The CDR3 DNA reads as TGTGCCAGCTCACGCCCGGGAGGGGCCGCCACCGGGGAGCTGTTTTTT. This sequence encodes CASSRPGGAATGELFF.

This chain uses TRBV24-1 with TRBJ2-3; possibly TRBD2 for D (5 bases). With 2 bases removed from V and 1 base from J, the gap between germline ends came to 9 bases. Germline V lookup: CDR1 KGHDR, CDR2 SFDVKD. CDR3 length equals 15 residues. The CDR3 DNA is TGTGCCACCAGTGATTCGGGCGGGCGCACAGATACGCAGTATTTT. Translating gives CATSDSGGRTDTQYF.

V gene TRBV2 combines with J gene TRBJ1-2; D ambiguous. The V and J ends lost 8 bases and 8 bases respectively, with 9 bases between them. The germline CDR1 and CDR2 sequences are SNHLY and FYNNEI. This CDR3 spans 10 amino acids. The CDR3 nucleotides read TGTGCCAGCGGTCTGGAGGGCTACACCTTC. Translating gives CASGLEGYTF.

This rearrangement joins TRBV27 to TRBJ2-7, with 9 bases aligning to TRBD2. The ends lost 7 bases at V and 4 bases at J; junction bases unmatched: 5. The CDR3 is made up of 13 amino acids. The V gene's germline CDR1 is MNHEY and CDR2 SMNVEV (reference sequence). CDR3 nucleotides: TGTGCCAGCAAAAGACTAGCGGAATACGAGCAGTACTTC. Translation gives CASKRLAEYEQYF.

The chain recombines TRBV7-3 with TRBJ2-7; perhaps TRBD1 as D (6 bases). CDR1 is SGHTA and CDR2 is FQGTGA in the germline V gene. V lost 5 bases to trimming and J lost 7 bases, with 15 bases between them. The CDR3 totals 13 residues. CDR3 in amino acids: CASSPGDGREQYF. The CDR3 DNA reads TGTGCCAGCAGCCCAGGGGACGGCCGGGAGCAGTACTTC.

The CDR3 sequence is CASSVTGTGSGYTF. CDR3 DNA sequence: TGTGCCAGCAGCGTCACCGGGACAGGGAGTGGCTACACCTTC. The chain is built from TRBV7-9 and TRBJ1-2; TRBD1 matches at 9 bases. Unmatched junction bases numbered 8, after V lost 5 bases and J lost 7 bases. The CDR3 runs 14 residues. Germline V gives CDR1 SEHNR, CDR2 FQNEAQ (reference sequence).

Here the CDR3 reads CASSETSVRQGAFLHGYTF. In nucleotides, the CDR3 is TGTGCCAGCAGTGAAACCTCCGTCAGACAGGGGGCTTTCTTGCATGGCTACACCTTC. V is TRBV2 and J is TRBJ1-2, with 10 positions matching TRBD1. The CDR3 contains 19 residues. The junction had 18 bases not matched to a gene; V was cut back by 2 bases and J by 6 bases. CDR1 and CDR2 from the germline V gene are SNHLY and FYNNEI.

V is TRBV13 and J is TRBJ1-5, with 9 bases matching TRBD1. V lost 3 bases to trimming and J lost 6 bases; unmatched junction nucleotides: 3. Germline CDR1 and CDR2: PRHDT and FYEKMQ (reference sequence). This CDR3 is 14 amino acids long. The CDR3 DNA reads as TGTGCCAGCAGCTTCGGACAGGGGAGTCAGCCCCAGCATTTT. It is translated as CASSFGQGSQPQHF.

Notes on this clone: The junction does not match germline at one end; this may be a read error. The CDR3 DNA reads as TGCAGCGTTTCAACCTCGGGACAGGGCCTTTATTTT. This gives the protein CSVSTSGQGLYF. The V call is TRBV29-1, the J call TRBJ1-5; 9 nucleotides line up with TRBD1. Germline CDR1 is SQVTM and CDR2 is ANQGSEA. CDR3 length: 12 residues.

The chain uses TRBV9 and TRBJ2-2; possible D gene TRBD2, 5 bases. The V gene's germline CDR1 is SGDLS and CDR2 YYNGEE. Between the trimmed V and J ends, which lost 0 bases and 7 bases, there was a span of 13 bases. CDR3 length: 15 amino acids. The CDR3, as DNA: TGTGCCAGCAGCGTAGATCCCCGGGGTATCGGGGAGCTGTTTTTT. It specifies CASSVDPRGIGELFF.

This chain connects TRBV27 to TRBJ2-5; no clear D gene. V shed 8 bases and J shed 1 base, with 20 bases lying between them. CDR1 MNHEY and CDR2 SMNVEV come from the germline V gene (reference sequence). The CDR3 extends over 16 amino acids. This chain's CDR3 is CASYSPAAIGQETQYF. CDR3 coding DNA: TGTGCCAGCTATTCCCCCGCGGCAATCGGCCAAGAGACCCAGTACTTC.

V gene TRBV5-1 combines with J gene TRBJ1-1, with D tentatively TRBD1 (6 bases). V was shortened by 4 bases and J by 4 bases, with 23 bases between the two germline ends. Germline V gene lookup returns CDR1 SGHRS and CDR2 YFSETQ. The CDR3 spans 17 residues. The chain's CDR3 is CASSLTGTYGPGTEAFF. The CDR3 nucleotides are TGCGCCAGCAGCCTTACCGGGACATACGGCCCTGGCACTGAAGCTTTCTTT.

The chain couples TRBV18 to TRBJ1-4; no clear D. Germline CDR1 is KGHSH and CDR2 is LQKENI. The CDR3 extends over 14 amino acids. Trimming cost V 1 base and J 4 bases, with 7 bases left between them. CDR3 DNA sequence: TGTGCCAGCTCACCACAACAGATTAATGAAAAACTGTTTTTT. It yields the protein CASSPQQINEKLFF. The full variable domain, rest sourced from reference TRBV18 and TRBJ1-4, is NAGVMQNPRHLVRRRGQEARLRCSPMKGHSHVYWYRQLPEEGLKFMVYLQKENIIDESGMPKERFSAEFPKEGPSILRIQQVVRGDSAAYFCASSPQQINEKLFFGSGTQLSVL.

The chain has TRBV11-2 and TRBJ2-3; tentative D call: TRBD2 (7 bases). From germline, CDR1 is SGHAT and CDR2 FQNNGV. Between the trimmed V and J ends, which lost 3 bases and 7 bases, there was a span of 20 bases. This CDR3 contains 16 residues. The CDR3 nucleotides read TGTGCCAGCAGCTTTCTCGGGGGGCTCCCTTCCAATACGCAGTATTTT. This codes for CASSFLGGLPSNTQYF.

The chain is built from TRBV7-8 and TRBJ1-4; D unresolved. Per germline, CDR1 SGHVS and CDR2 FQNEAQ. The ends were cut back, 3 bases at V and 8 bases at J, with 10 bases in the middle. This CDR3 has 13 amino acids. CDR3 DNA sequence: TGTGCCAGCAGCTTGGGCGAGCGGGAAAAACTGTTTTTT. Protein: CASSLGEREKLFF.

The CDR3 coding sequence is TGTGCCAGCAGCTTGGCCGGGACAGGGGCCTACGAGCAGTACTTC. The encoded protein is CASSLAGTGAYEQYF. The V gene is TRBV5-4, the J gene TRBJ2-7; 10 bases align to TRBD1. CDR1 and CDR2 from the germline V gene are SGHNT and YYREEE (reference sequence). The CDR3 is 15 amino acids. The junction had 2 bases not matched to a gene; V was cut back by 0 bases and J by 2 bases.

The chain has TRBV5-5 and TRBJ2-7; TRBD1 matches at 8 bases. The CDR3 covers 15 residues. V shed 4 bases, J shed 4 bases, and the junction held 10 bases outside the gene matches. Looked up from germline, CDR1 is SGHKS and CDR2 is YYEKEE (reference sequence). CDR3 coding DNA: TGTGCCAGCAGCAAAACCGACCGACAGGGGTACGAGCAGTACTTC. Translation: CASSKTDRQGYEQYF.

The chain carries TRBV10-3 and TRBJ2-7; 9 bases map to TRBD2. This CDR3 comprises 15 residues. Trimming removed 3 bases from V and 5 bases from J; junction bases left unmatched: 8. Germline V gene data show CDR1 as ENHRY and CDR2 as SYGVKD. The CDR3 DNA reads TGTGCCATCAGTGAATCGCTAGCGGGGATAAACGAGCAGTACTTC. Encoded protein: CAISESLAGINEQYF.

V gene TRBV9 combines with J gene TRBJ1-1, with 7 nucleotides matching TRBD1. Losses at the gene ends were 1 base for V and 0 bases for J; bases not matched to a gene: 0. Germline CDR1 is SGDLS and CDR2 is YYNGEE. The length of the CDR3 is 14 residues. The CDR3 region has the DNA TGTGCCAGCAGCGTACAGGGGGTGAACACTGAAGCTTTCTTT. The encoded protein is CASSVQGVNTEAFF.